Each of the 30 T cell receptor beta chains below was sequenced from the same sample in a study of vaccination and CD4 T cells after COVID-19. Treatment reported: roughly 10-day PBMC culture with coronavirus spike peptide pools or control peptides (ViraFEST assay). Pre-COVID-19 pandemic sampling (2011-2018) yielded the unexposed donor's CD4+ T cells. No antigen has been identified for these receptors. The Oncomine TCR Beta short-read assay sequenced DNA from cultured CD4+ T cells. Extraction of genomic DNA was performed on cultured CD4+ T cells. Using its own MiXCR run on the PCR reads, TCRdb lists one record per CDR3 protein. The data show about 10,000 distinct CDR3 sequences, approximately 39% seen once. Material for sequencing was CD4+ T cells from blood, cultured in vitro. These receptors originate from a human donor in good health.

This sequence joins TRBV5-1 and TRBJ1-2; D is unresolved. CDR3 length: 14 amino acids. Germline V gene data show CDR1 as SGHRS and CDR2 as YFSETQ. Trimming took off 1 base at V and 1 base at J, with 8 bases between the two ends. The CDR3 loop is CASSLQTDNYGYTF. In DNA form, the CDR3 reads TGCGCCAGCAGCTTGCAGACCGATAACTATGGCTACACCTTC. The variable domain in full, with the rest retrieved from reference TRBV5-1 and TRBJ1-2, is KAGVTQTPRYLIKTRGQQVTLSCSPISGHRSVSWYQQTPGQGLQFLFEYFSETQRNKGNFPGRFSGRQFSNSRSEMNVSTLELGDSALYLCASSLQTDNYGYTFGSGTRLTVV.

This clonotype showed up just once. The chain combines TRBV20-1 with TRBJ2-3, with 13 bases lining up with TRBD2. Germline CDR1 is DFQATT and CDR2 is SNEGSKA (reference sequence). V trimming: 7 bases; J trimming: 7 bases; junction bases outside the gene matches: 5. The CDR3 runs to 13 residues. In nucleotides, the CDR3 is TGCAGTGTACTAGCGGGAGGGAAAAATACGCAGTATTTT. Protein: CSVLAGGKNTQYF.

The table lists this clonotype with a few counts. The chain couples TRBV20-1 to TRBJ2-2; the match to TRBD2 covers 10 bases. This CDR3 has 14 residues. With V trimmed by 3 bases and J by 3 bases, 1 base remained unmatched. The germline V gene has CDR1 DFQATT and CDR2 SNEGSKA (reference sequence). The CDR3 nucleotides read TGCAGTGCTAGGGGACTAGCGTACACCGGGGAGCTGTTTTTT. As protein: CSARGLAYTGELFF.

This sequence joins TRBV28 and TRBJ2-3; 9 bases line up with TRBD2. Unmatched junction bases numbered 12, after V lost 5 bases and J lost 6 bases. The CDR3 loop spans 16 amino acids. The germline V gene encodes CDR1 MDHEN and CDR2 SYDVKM. CDR3: CASSPLIAGVGDTQYF. The CDR3 nucleotides are TGTGCCAGCAGTCCTCTTATAGCGGGAGTTGGCGATACGCAGTATTTT.

This clonotype came up a few times. The chain recombines TRBV7-2 with TRBJ1-6, with TRBD1 matching over 8 bases. The junction had 8 bases not matched to a gene; V was cut back by 5 bases and J by 5 bases. CDR1 and CDR2 from the germline V gene are SGHTA and FQGNSA. CDR3 length equals 16 residues. CDR3 in DNA: TGTGCCAGCAGCCCCCTACGGACAGGGAATAATTCACCCCTCCACTTT. It encodes CASSPLRTGNNSPLHF.

This sequence joins TRBV7-8 and TRBJ2-3, with a weak D call TRBD2 (6 bases). The germline gives CDR1 SGHVS, CDR2 FQNEAQ. V was cut by 5 bases and J by 0 bases, with 12 bases left in between. The CDR3 runs to 15 residues. The CDR3 reads CASSLQRASTDTQYF. CDR3 coding DNA: TGTGCCAGCAGCCTTCAGCGGGCCAGCACAGATACGCAGTATTTT.

This clonotype was found a few times. The gene calls are TRBV19 and TRBJ1-6, with 8 bases matching TRBD1. CDR1 is LNHDA and CDR2 is SQIVND in the germline V gene (reference sequence). V was pared by 4 bases and J by 2 bases, with 4 bases of the junction left unmatched. The CDR3 sequence is 16 residues long. CDR3 nucleotides: TGTGCCAGTAGTAAAGGACAGGGACCCTATAATTCACCCCTCCACTTT. It codes for CASSKGQGPYNSPLHF.

J is TRBJ2-7 and V is TRBV9; 8 nucleotides match TRBD1. CDR3 length: 15 residues. The V gene's germline CDR1 is SGDLS and CDR2 YYNGEE. V dropped 0 bases and J dropped 1; count of bases not matched to a gene: 3. This chain's CDR3 is CASSVVGTGSYEQYF. CDR3 DNA: TGTGCCAGCAGCGTAGTCGGGACAGGTTCCTACGAGCAGTACTTC. The full variable domain, in which reference TRBV9 and TRBJ2-7 provide the parts outside the CDR3, is DSGVTQTPKHLITATGQRVTLRCSPRSGDLSVYWYQQSLDQGLQFLIQYYNGEERAKGNILERFSAQQFPDLHSELNLSSLELGDSALYFCASSVVGTGSYEQYFGPGTRLTVT.

This clonotype was detected only a few times. The genes are TRBV6-1 and TRBJ2-5, with TRBD1 matching over 9 bases. This CDR3 contains 17 residues. Germline V CDR1 and CDR2: MNHNS, SASEGT. J lost 5 bases, V lost 7 bases, and 17 bases had no gene match. The CDR3 loop is CASTTPGSGTGRETQYF. The CDR3, as DNA: TGTGCCAGCACCACTCCGGGGTCCGGGACAGGGAGGGAGACCCAGTACTTC.

This chain links TRBV7-9 with TRBJ2-2; unclear D gene. Germline V gene lookup returns CDR1 SEHNR and CDR2 FQNEAQ (reference sequence). Between the trimmed V and J ends, which lost 3 bases and 1 base, there was a span of 6 bases. The CDR3 is 14 amino acids. DNA of the CDR3: TGTGCCAGCAGCTTCAAGCGGAACACCGGGGAGCTGTTTTTT. Translated, it gives CASSFKRNTGELFF.

This clonotype is termed medium-sized. The J gene is TRBJ2-1, the V gene TRBV15; 9 bases fit TRBD2. This CDR3 has 15 residues. Per germline, CDR1 LNHNV and CDR2 YYDKDF (reference sequence). Germline trimming cut 5 bases from V and 5 bases from J; bases unmatched to any gene: 7. The CDR3 DNA reads as TGTGCCACCAGCCCTAGACTAGCGGAGAACAATGAGCAGTTCTTC. Protein: CATSPRLAENNEQFF.

This clonotype was seen a few times. This rearrangement joins TRBV19 to TRBJ2-3, with D possibly being TRBD1 or TRBD2 (6 bases each). Germline CDR1 is LNHDA and CDR2 is SQIVND (reference sequence). The V gene lost 6 bases and the J gene lost 7 bases, with 14 bases spanning the gap. The length of the CDR3 is 13 residues. This CDR3 is CASRPAGTNTQYF. CDR3 nucleotides: TGTGCCAGTAGACCTGCGGGGACAAATACGCAGTATTTT.

This clonotype showed up just a few times. The chain has TRBV6-4 and TRBJ2-1, with D perhaps matching TRBD2 (5 bases). CDR1 is MRHNA, CDR2 SNTAGT, per germline. The CDR3 has 15 residues. Trimming took 3 bases from V and 9 from J, leaving 18 bases between them. The CDR3 protein is CASSEEARASGEQFF. The CDR3, as DNA: TGTGCCAGCAGTGAGGAGGCCCGGGCATCCGGTGAGCAGTTCTTC.

This clonotype has a handful of counts. V is TRBV6-1 and J is TRBJ1-2; weak D call: TRBD1 (6 bases). This CDR3 region has 15 residues. Trimming took 8 bases from V and 4 from J, leaving 20 bases between them. CDR1 and CDR2 from the germline V gene are MNHNS and SASEGT. CDR3 region: CASLDLGQGIYGYTF. Written as DNA, the CDR3 is TGTGCCAGCCTCGACCTAGGTCAGGGGATCTATGGCTACACCTTC.

This chain uses TRBV7-2 with TRBJ2-7; 13 bases are shared with TRBD2. Germline CDR1 SGHTA, CDR2 FQGNSA. V lost 1 base and J lost 5; bases outside the gene matches: 11. This CDR3 is built from 18 residues. The CDR3: CASSLEGTSGTRVDEQYF. DNA for the CDR3: TGTGCCAGCAGCTTAGAGGGGACTAGCGGGACCCGAGTCGACGAGCAGTACTTC.

The chain employs TRBV7-8 and TRBJ2-2; maybe TRBD2 (6 bases). Looked up from germline, CDR1 is SGHVS and CDR2 is FQNEAQ. CDR3 length: 16 residues. Trimming shortened V by 2 bases and J by 8 bases, and 18 bases separated the two germline ends. DNA of the CDR3: TGTGCCAGCAGCTTACCCCGGGACTGGGTTAAGGGGGAGCTGTTTTTT. Residues: CASSLPRDWVKGELFF.

This clonotype has just a few counts. The CDR3 region is CASSLAGSTDTQYF. The CDR3 DNA reads TGTGCCAGCAGCTTAGCAGGAAGCACAGATACGCAGTATTTT. This chain joins TRBV7-3 and TRBJ2-3; D gene ambiguous. CDR1 is SGHTA and CDR2 is FQGTGA in the germline V gene. Trimming took off 2 bases at V and 0 bases at J, with 6 bases between the two ends. There are 14 residues in the CDR3.

This clonotype was counted between two and nine times. The J gene is TRBJ1-1, the V gene TRBV20-1, with 7 bases matching TRBD1. Germline V gives CDR1 DFQATT, CDR2 SNEGSKA (reference sequence). V shed 0 bases, J shed 4 bases, and the junction held 5 bases outside the gene matches. The CDR3 spans 14 residues. CDR3 sequence: CSARDLRGGTEAFF. Written as DNA, the CDR3 is TGCAGTGCTAGAGACCTCAGGGGGGGCACTGAAGCTTTCTTT.

This chain uses TRBV20-1 with TRBJ1-1, with D perhaps TRBD1 (5 bases). CDR3 length: 16 amino acids. V lost 6 bases and J 4 bases, leaving 24 bases between the germline ends. Germline lookup yields CDR1 DFQATT and CDR2 SNEGSKA (reference sequence). This chain's CDR3 is CSALDYSNTGSTEAFF. CDR3 sequence (DNA): TGCAGTGCCCTTGACTACTCAAACACAGGATCCACTGAAGCTTTCTTT.

This sequence joins TRBV27 and TRBJ2-2; 10 bases line up with TRBD2. Germline CDR1 and CDR2: MNHEY and SMNVEV (reference sequence). Trimming cost V 6 bases and J 2 bases; bases outside gene matches: 6. This CDR3 has 16 residues. The CDR3 DNA is TGTGCCAGCAGGCCGGGACTAGCGATTAACACCGGGGAGCTGTTTTTT. As protein: CASRPGLAINTGELFF.

The chain employs TRBV5-1 and TRBJ1-6; the D gene is possibly TRBD1 (5 bases). V dropped 3 bases and J dropped 6 bases, with 13 bases sitting between them. CDR1 and CDR2 from the germline V gene are SGHRS and YFSETQ. This CDR3 has 15 amino acids. CDR3 loop: CASSSAGNGNSPLHF. The CDR3 DNA reads TGCGCCAGCAGCTCGGCAGGGAATGGTAATTCACCCCTCCACTTT.

This chain links TRBV20-1 with TRBJ2-2; D gene uncertain. Germline CDR1 DFQATT, CDR2 SNEGSKA (reference sequence). Trimming removed 3 bases at V and 0 bases at J, with 11 bases between. This CDR3 has 15 residues. The CDR3 protein is CSASLEQTNTGELFF. CDR3 nucleotide sequence: TGCAGTGCTAGTCTGGAACAGACGAACACCGGGGAGCTGTTTTTT.

This clonotype was seen only a few times. This chain uses TRBV20-1 with TRBJ1-2; D perhaps matches TRBD1 (5 bases). Per germline, CDR1 DFQATT and CDR2 SNEGSKA (reference sequence). The CDR3 runs 13 residues. The ends were cut back, 6 bases at V and 4 bases at J, with 15 bases in the middle. CDR3 sequence reads: CSAEKTDLYGYTF. The CDR3 region has the DNA TGCAGTGCCGAAAAGACAGACCTCTATGGCTACACCTTC.

This clonotype was counted only a few times. The chain links TRBV19 to TRBJ1-1, with a tentative D call TRBD1 (5 bases). The CDR3 is 15 residues long. The V gene lost 1 base and the J gene lost 1 base, with 10 bases spanning the gap. Germline CDR1 is LNHDA and CDR2 is SQIVND (reference sequence). The CDR3 sequence is CASSIVRGANTEAFF. Here the CDR3 DNA reads TGTGCCAGTAGTATAGTGCGAGGGGCGAACACTGAAGCTTTCTTT.

The gene calls are TRBV6-2 or TRBV6-3 and TRBJ2-5; TRBD2 matches 10 bases. Germline-derived CDR1 and CDR2 are MNHEY and SVGEGT. The CDR3 totals 14 residues. Germline trimming cut 6 bases from V and 5 bases from J; bases unmatched to any gene: 6. In nucleotides, the CDR3 is TGTGCCAGCAGAGCGGGAGGGGGCGGGGAGACCCAGTACTTC. The encoded protein is CASRAGGGGETQYF.

The V and J genes are TRBV14 and TRBJ2-1; D remains unclear. Germline CDR1 reads SGHDN; CDR2 reads FVKESK. Trimming took 5 bases from V and 3 from J, leaving 8 bases between them. This CDR3 has 13 amino acids. The CDR3: CASSLNLYNEQFF. CDR3 sequence (DNA): TGTGCCAGCAGCTTAAACCTCTACAATGAGCAGTTCTTC. Full variable domain (rest looked up from reference TRBV14 and TRBJ2-1): EAGVTQFPSHSVIEKGQTVTLRCDPISGHDNLYWYRRVMGKEIKFLLHFVKESKQDESGMPNNRFLAERTGGTYSTLKVQPAELEDSGVYFCASSLNLYNEQFFGPGTRLTVL.

The chain carries TRBV20-1 and TRBJ2-7; possibly TRBD2 for D (5 bases). Germline CDR1 DFQATT, CDR2 SNEGSKA (reference sequence). The V gene lost 0 bases and the J gene lost 6 bases, with 21 bases spanning the gap. CDR3 size: 16 residues. This chain's CDR3 is CSARDVLAGASAEQYF. The CDR3 nucleotides are TGCAGTGCTAGAGATGTGCTAGCAGGAGCGAGCGCCGAGCAGTACTTC.

The V gene is TRBV7-9, the J gene TRBJ1-6, with 8 bases lining up with TRBD1. Trimming cost V 3 bases and J 10 bases; bases outside gene matches: 8. CDR1 is SEHNR, CDR2 FQNEAQ, per germline (reference sequence). The CDR3 extends over 15 amino acids. The CDR3 bases are TGTGCCAGCAGCTTGACAGGGGTTGGTGGCTCACCCCTCCACTTT. Amino acids: CASSLTGVGGSPLHF.

The chain combines TRBV29-1 with TRBJ2-2, with TRBD2 as a possible D gene (6 bases). The CDR3 consists of 14 residues. In germline, CDR1 is SQVTM, CDR2 ANQGSEA. V was shortened by 3 bases and J by 3 bases, with 11 bases between the two germline ends. The DNA of the CDR3 is TGCAGCGTTGAGAGCGGGCCCCACACCGGGGAGCTGTTTTTT. Amino acid sequence: CSVESGPHTGELFF.

This chain uses TRBV19 with TRBJ2-7, with a possible D match to TRBD2 (5 bases). CDR3 size: 10 residues. V shed 9 bases and J shed 2 bases, with 5 bases lying between them. Germline CDR1 is LNHDA and CDR2 is SQIVND (reference sequence). The CDR3 loop is CASGTYEQYF. The CDR3 DNA reads TGTGCCAGCGGGACCTACGAGCAGTACTTC. Combining the CDR3 with reference TRBV19 and TRBJ2-7 gives the whole variable domain DGGITQSPKYLFRKEGQNVTLSCEQNLNHDAMYWYRQDPGQGLRLIYYSQIVNDFQKGDIAEGYSVSREKKESFPLTVTSAQKNPTAFYLCASGTYEQYFGPGTRLTVT.